This T cell receptor beta chain was recorded in a study of monozygotic twins with inflammatory bowel disease. Eight separate reactions for every sample produced the cDNA. TCRdb processed the 5' RACE reads again and assigns one entry to each CDR3 protein, with no DNA. The sample features 300,000 to 350,000 distinct CDR3 sequences, with roughly 2% in its top ten. Worth noting for this clonotype: Its matching antigen is unknown.

Findings and limits, study-wide: People with IBD had fewer clonotypes in common with others than healthy twins did, especially with disease activity.

The CDR3 sequence is 15 residues long. The germline V gene encodes CDR1 SQVTM and CDR2 ANQGSEA. The TCR was taken from a human donor with ulcerative colitis or Crohn's disease, or a healthy co-twin of an affected twin (not recorded which). V is TRBV29-1 and J is TRBJ2-7; the TCRdb call, TRBD2, lacks DNA for checking. Sequencing was performed on blood. The chain's CDR3 is CSVEGSAGDESEQYF.